This T cell receptor (beta chain) came from a study of CD8+ T cells in alopecia areata. RNA, once extracted, was reverse transcribed into cDNA for use as the sequencing template. Profiled with immunoSEQ multiplex PCR; TCRdb holds only in-frame clones, not every one. The profile covers 90,000 to 150,000 clones, with more than 40% appearing a single time and roughly 0.5% taken by the ten largest. Treatment described: oral pan-JAK inhibitor, 5-10 mg twice daily. The CDR3 sequence is 13 residues long. Between the trimmed V and J ends, which lost 4 bases and 2 bases, there was a span of 9 bases. CDR1 is SQVTM, CDR2 ANQGSEA, per germline.

This chain joins TRBV29-1 and TRBJ1-5; D gene unclear. The receptor was isolated from a human donor with alopecia areata. The specimen comprised CD4+ T cells sorted from blood, sampled at week 4, from a patient treated with tofacitinib. The CDR3, as DNA: TGCAGCGTTGTGACAAACGGCAATCAGCCCCAGCATTTT. Its protein product is CSVVTNGNQPQHF. The variable domain in full, with the rest retrieved from reference TRBV29-1 and TRBJ1-5, is SAVISQKPSRDICQRGTSLTIQCQVDSQVTMMFWYRQQPGQSLTLIATANQGSEATYESGFVIDKFPISRPNLTFSTLTVSNMSPEDSSIYLCSVVTNGNQPQHFGDGTRLSIL.